These 2 T cell receptor beta chains came from one sample sequenced in a study of blood T cell repertoires in COVID-19. Method: immunoSEQ multiplex PCR; TCRdb's copy keeps in-frame clones and lacks some. Found here are about 360,000 clones, around 86% of them singletons; the top ten hold around 3%. Input material: peripheral blood. These receptors originate from a human donor in a cohort sampled during active COVID-19.

This clone has a handful of counts. The V gene is TRBV4-1, the J gene TRBJ2-5; 10 nucleotides align to TRBD1. This CDR3 is built from 15 residues. Unmatched junction bases numbered 6, after V lost 4 bases and J lost 4 bases. Germline V gene lookup returns CDR1 MGHRA and CDR2 YSYEKL. Here the CDR3 DNA reads TGCGCCAGCAGCCCCGGGACAGGGGTGGGAGAGACCCAGTACTTC. Its protein product is CASSPGTGVGETQYF.

This clone appeared a few times. V usage is TRBV18 and J usage is TRBJ2-7; possibly TRBD2 for D (6 bases). V was pared by 0 bases and J by 4 bases, with 13 bases between. The CDR3 loop spans 15 amino acids. Germline CDR1 is KGHSH and CDR2 is LQKENI. This CDR3 is CASSPPSREAYEQYF. In DNA, the CDR3 is TGTGCCAGCTCACCACCGTCCAGGGAGGCATACGAGCAGTACTTC.